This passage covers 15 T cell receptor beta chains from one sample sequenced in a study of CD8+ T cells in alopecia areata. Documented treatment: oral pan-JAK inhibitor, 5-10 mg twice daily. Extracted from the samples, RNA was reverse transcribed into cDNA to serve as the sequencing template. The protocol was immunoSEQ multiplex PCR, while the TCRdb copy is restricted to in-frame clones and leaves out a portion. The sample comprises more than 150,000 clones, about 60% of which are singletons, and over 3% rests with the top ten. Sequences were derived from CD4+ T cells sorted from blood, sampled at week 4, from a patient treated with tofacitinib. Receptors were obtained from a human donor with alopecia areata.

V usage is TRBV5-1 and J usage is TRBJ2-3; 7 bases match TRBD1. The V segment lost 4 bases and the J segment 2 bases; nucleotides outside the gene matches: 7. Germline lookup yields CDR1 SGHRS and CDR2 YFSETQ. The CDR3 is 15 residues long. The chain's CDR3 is CASSLDRVPTDTQYF. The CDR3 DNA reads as TGCGCCAGCAGCCTCGACAGGGTGCCCACAGATACGCAGTATTTT.

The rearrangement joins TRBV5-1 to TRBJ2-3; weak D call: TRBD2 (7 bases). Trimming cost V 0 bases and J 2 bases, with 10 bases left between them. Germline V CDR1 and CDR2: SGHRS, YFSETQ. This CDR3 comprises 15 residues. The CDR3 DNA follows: TGCGCCAGCAGCTTGGAAGGGGGGGCCACAGATACGCAGTATTTT. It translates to CASSLEGGATDTQYF.

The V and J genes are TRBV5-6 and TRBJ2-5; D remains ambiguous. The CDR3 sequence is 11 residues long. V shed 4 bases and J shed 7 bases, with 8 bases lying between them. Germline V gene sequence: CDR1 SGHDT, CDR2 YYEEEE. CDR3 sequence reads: CASSQHRTQYF. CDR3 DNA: TGTGCCAGCAGCCAACATCGGACCCAGTACTTC.

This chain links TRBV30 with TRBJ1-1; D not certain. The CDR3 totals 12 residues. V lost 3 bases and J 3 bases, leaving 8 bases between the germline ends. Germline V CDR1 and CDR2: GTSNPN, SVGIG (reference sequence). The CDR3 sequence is CAWSPVDTEAFF. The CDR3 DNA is TGTGCCTGGAGCCCAGTCGACACTGAAGCTTTCTTT. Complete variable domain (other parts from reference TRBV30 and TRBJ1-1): SQTIHQWPATLVQPVGSPLSLECTVEGTSNPNLYWYRQAAGRGLQLLFYSVGIGQISSEVPQNLSASRPQDRQFILSSKKLLLSDSGFYLCAWSPVDTEAFFGQGTRLTVV.

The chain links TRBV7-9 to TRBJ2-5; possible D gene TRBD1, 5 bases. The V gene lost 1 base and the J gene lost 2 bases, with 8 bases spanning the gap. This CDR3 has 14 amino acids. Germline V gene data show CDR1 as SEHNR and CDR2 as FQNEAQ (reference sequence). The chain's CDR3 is CASSLGGNQETQYF. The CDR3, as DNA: TGTGCCAGCAGCTTAGGGGGCAATCAAGAGACCCAGTACTTC.

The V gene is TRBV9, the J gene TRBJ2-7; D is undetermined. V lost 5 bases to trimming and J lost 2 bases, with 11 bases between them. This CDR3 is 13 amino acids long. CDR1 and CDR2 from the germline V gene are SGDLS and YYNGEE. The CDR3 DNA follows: TGTGCCAGCAGTTCCACACAGCCCTACGAGCAGTACTTC. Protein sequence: CASSSTQPYEQYF.

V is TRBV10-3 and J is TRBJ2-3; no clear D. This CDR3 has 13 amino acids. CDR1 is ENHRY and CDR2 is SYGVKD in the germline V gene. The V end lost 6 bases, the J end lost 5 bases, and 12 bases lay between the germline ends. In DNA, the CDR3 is TGTGCCATCAGGCCCCCGGACCTAGATACGCAGTATTTT. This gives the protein CAIRPPDLDTQYF.

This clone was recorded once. The CDR3 DNA sequence: TGCAGCGTTGGACACCTAGGGGAGGAGACCCAGTACTTC. Translating it yields CSVGHLGEETQYF. The rearrangement joins TRBV29-1 to TRBJ2-5; D tentatively reads TRBD1 or TRBD2 (5 bases each). Trimming took off 4 bases at V and 5 bases at J, with 14 bases between the two ends. This CDR3 has 13 residues. The germline V gene has CDR1 SQVTM and CDR2 ANQGSEA.

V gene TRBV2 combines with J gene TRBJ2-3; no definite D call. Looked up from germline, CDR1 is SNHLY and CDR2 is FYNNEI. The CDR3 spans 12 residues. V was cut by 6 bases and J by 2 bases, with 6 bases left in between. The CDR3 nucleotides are TGTGCCAGCAGAGAGAACACAGATACGCAGTATTTT. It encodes CASRENTDTQYF.

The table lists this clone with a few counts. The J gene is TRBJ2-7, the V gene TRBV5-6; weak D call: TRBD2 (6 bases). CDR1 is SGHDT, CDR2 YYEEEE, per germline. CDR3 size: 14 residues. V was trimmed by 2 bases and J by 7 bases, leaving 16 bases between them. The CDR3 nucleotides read TGTGCCAGCAGCTTTCGGGGCACCGGGGGTGAGCAGTACTTC. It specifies CASSFRGTGGEQYF.

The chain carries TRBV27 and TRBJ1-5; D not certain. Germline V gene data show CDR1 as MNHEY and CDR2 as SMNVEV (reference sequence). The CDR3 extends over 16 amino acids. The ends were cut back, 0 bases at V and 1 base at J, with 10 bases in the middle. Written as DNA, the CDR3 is TGTGCCAGCAGTTTATCGTGGGAGACAAGCAATCAGCCCCAGCATTTT. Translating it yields CASSLSWETSNQPQHF.

DNA for the CDR3: TGTGCCTGGATTACCGGGACCGCGAATACACCCCTCCACTTT. Protein product: CAWITGTANTPLHF. The gene calls are TRBV30 and TRBJ1-6; tentatively, D is TRBD1 (5 bases). The CDR3 sequence is 14 residues long. CDR1 is GTSNPN, CDR2 SVGIG, per germline (reference sequence). V lost 4 bases and J 11 bases, leaving 18 bases between the germline ends.

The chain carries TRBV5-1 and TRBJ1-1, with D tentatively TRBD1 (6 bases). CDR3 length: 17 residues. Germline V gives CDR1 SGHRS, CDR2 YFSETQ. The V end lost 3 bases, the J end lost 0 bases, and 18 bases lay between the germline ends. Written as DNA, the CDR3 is TGCGCCAGCAGCTACGGGGGGCCCAGGCTTTTGAACACTGAAGCTTTCTTT. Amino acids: CASSYGGPRLLNTEAFF.

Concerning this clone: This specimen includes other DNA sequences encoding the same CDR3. CDR3 residues: CAWSGQGNQPQHF. CDR3 coding DNA: TGTGCCTGGAGTGGACAGGGTAACCAGCCCCAGCATTTT. The chain links TRBV30 to TRBJ1-5; the match to TRBD1 covers 7 bases. Germline CDR1 reads GTSNPN; CDR2 reads SVGIG (reference sequence). There are 13 residues in the CDR3. J lost 7 bases, V lost 1 base, and 4 bases had no gene match.

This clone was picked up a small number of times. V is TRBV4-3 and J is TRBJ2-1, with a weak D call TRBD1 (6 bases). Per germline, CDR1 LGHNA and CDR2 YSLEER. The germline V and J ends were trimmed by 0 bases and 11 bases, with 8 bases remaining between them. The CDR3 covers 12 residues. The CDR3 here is CASSQEGAKQFF. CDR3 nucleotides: TGCGCCAGCAGCCAAGAGGGGGCGAAGCAGTTCTTC.